The following is a T cell receptor beta chain sequence with its context. The antigen is unknown. A multiplex PCR was run with 60 Vbeta primers and 13 Jbeta primers. Data came from immunoSEQ multiplex PCR; TCRdb stores just in-frame clones and leaves some out. This sample has around 190,000 clones, with about 9.4% found just once. The entry originates in a study of cytomegalovirus exposure and HLA in healthy donors. Study-level points and caveats: It was assumed in the presence/absence analyses that sequencing depth was roughly uniform across donors. Beyond CMV serostatus, there was no information to go on about immune exposure.

The TCR sequence derives from a woman in her 30s in good health and CMV-seropositive. Sequences were obtained from PBMCs.

CDR3 loop: CASRLAAYNEQFF. The CDR3 nucleotides read TGTGCCAGCAGGCTAGCCGCTTACAATGAGCAGTTCTTC. The chain joins TRBV2 to TRBJ2-1, with TRBD2 as a possible D gene (5 bases). V was cut by 6 bases and J by 4 bases, with 10 bases left in between. CDR1 is SNHLY, CDR2 FYNNEI, per germline. There are 13 residues in the CDR3. Variable domain in full (rest from reference TRBV2 and TRBJ2-1): EPEVTQTPSHQVTQMGQEVILRCVPISNHLYFYWYRQILGQKVEFLVSFYNNEISEKSEIFDDQFSVERPDGSNFTLKIRSTKLEDSAMYFCASRLAAYNEQFFGPGTRLTVL.